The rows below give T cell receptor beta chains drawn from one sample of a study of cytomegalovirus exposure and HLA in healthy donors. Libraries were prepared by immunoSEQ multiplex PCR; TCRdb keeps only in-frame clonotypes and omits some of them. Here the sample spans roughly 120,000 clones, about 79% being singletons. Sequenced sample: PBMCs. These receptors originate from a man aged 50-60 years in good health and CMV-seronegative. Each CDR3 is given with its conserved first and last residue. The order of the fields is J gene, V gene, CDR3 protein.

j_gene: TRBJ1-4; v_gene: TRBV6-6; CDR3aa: CASSYLQGIREKLFF
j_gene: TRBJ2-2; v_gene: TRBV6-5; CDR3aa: CASSWARDSGTGELFF
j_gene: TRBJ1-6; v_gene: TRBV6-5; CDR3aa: CASRSPGAPLHF
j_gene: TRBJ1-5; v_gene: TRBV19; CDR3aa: CASSMLTGGSINQPQHF
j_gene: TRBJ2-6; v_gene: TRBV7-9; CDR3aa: CSSSFDLGAGANVLTF
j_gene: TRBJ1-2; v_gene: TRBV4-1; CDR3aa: CASSQTSTTNYGYTF
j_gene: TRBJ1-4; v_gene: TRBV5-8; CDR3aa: CASSQAVEKLFF
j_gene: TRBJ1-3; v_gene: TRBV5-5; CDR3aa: CASSLVSGASSGNTIYF
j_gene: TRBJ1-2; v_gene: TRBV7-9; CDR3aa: CASSLAGPIYGYTF
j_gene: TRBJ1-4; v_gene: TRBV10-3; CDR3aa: CAISDTGGGTNEKLFF
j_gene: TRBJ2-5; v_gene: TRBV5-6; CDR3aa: CASSRTSAGTGETQYF
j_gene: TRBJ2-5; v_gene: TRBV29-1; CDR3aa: CSVIRDNQETQYF
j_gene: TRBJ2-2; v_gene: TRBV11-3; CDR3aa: CASSLQTAQGTTGELFF
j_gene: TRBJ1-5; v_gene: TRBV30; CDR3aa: CAWSNFYSNQPQHF
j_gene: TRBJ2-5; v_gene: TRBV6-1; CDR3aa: CASSDGRVQETQYF
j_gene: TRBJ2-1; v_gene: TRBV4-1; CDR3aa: CASSRLTGTSGGLEQFF
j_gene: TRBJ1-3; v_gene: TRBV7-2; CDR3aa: CASSLTGDSGNTIYF
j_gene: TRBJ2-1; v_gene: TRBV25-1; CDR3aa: CASSELAGGLYNEQFF
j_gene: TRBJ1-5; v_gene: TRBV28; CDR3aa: CASSSSEQPQHF
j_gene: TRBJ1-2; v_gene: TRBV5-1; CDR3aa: CASSPRTGGYGYTF
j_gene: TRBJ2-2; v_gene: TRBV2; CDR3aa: CASSETSNTGELFF
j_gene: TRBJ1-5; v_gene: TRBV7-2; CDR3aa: CASSPRLFSGVQPQHF
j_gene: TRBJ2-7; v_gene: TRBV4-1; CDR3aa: CASSFILAGVSPDGREQYF
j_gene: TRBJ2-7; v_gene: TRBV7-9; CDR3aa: CSSSLWEVGRSYEQYF
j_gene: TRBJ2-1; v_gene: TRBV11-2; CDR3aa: CASSLDRAGDNEQFF
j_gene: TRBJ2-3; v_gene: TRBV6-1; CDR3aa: CASTSSGGPSDTQYF
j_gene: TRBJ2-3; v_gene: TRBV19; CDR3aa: CASSIDRQGTDTQYF
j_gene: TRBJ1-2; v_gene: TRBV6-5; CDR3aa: CASSYDRVGGYTF
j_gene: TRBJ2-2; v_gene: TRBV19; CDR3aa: CASSDRGTGELFF
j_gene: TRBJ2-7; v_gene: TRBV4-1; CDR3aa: CASSQGPSWPYEQYF
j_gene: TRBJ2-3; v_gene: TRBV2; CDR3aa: CASSPRTLRILYF
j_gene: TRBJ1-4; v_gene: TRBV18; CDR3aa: CASSPPYVAASNEKLFF
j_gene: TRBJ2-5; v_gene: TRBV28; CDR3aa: CASSMGLKETQYF
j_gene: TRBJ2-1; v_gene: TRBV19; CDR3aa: CASSSRQGSDEQFF
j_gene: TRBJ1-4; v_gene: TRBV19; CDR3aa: CASSFSTGHATNEKLFF
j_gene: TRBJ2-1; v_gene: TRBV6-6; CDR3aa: CASSYTGLDNEQFF
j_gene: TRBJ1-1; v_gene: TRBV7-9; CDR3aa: CSSSYGQDGAFF
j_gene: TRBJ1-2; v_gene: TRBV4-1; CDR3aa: CASSQVSANYGYTF
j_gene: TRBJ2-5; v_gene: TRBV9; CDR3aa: CASSRVPGLAGGGQETQYF
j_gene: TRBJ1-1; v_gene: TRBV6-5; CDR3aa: CASSPGLNTEAFF
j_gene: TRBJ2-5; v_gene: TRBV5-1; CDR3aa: CASSLYMDSQETQYF
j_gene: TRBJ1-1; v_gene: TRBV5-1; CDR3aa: CASSTTGITEAFF
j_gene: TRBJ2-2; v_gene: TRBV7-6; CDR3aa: CASSPRLYSGGADTGELFF
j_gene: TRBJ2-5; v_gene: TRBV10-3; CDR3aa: CAIRGRVEETQYF
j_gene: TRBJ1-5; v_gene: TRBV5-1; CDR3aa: CASSPGGNNQPQHF
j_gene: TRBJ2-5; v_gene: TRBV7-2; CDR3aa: CASSPRVGETQYF
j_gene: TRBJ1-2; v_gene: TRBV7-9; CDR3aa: CASSPPLDYGYTF
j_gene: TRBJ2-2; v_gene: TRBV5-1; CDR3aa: CASRAPEGTGELFF
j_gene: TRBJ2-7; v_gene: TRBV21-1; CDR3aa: CASKGQGSYEQYF
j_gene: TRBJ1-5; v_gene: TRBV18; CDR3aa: CASSPQGAGSNQPQHF
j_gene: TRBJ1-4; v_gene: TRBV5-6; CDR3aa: CASSPGTGLNEKLFF
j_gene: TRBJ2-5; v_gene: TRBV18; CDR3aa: CASSPGLAEQETQYF
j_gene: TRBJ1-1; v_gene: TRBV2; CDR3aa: CASSLLTDEAFF
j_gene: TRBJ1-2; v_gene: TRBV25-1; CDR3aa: CASSEGGSGYTF
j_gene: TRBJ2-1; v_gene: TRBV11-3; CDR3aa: CASSTSGYNEQFF
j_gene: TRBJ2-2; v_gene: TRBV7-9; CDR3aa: CATRPGQGQGSTGELFF
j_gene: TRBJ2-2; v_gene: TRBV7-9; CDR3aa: CSSSLDSRNTGELFF
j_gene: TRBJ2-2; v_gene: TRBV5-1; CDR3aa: CASSQQGPNTGELFF